This is a list of T cell receptor beta chains from one sample in a study of shared clonotypes between healthy human individuals. Generated by immunoSEQ multiplex PCR, the TCRdb table keeps only in-frame clones and is missing some. The data contain about 960,000 clones, about three quarters of them singletons. Material for sequencing was memory CD4+ T cells sorted from blood. The receptors shown here come from a man in his late teens or twenties in good health. CDR3s include the opening cysteine and the closing phenylalanine or tryptophan. Fields, in order: D gene, V gene, clone size, J gene, CDR3 protein, CDR3 DNA. The D gene is left open where the match is weak. Rows give clone size only sometimes, using once, few, many, or a class for an expanded clone.

>NA|TRBV5-1|once|TRBJ1-1
CASSPGTGPEAFF
TGCGCCAGCAGCCCGGGGACGGGGCCTGAAGCTTTCTTT
>NA|TRBV11-2|NA|TRBJ1-1
CASKLAILNTEAFF
TGTGCCAGCAAGTTGGCGATTTTGAACACTGAAGCTTTCTTT
>TRBD1|TRBV9|NA|TRBJ2-5
CASSATGGQETQYF
TGTGCCAGCAGCGCAACAGGGGGCCAAGAGACCCAGTACTTC
>NA|TRBV21-1|NA|TRBJ1-1
CASSKVGRGNTEAFF
NA
>NA|TRBV6-4|few|TRBJ2-4
CANIPRGLAKNIQYF
TGTGCCAACATACCCCGGGGGTTAGCCAAAAACATTCAGTACTTC
>NA|TRBV13|NA|TRBJ2-1
CASSLMTGNNEQFF
TGTGCCAGCAGCCTTATGACAGGTAACAATGAGCAGTTCTTC
>NA|TRBV2|NA|TRBJ1-2
CATASVGANYGYTF
TGTGCCACGGCCTCGGTTGGGGCTAACTATGGCTACACCTTC
>NA|TRBV18|NA|TRBJ1-3
CASSNEQATSGNTIYF
TGTGCCAGCTCGAACGAACAGGCTACCTCTGGAAACACCATATATTTT
>TRBD1|TRBV2|once|TRBJ1-6
CASSEEGDSNSPLHF
TGTGCCAGCAGTGAAGAAGGGGACAGCAATTCACCCCTCCACTTT
>TRBD1|TRBV28|NA|TRBJ1-4
CASSLTGSYEKLFF
TGTGCCAGCAGTCTGACAGGGTCGTACGAAAAACTGTTTTTT
>NA|TRBV7-2|once|TRBJ2-7
CASSPNSDTAYEQYF
TGTGCCAGCAGCCCGAATTCGGACACAGCCTACGAGCAGTACTTC
>TRBD2|TRBV2|NA|TRBJ2-1
CASMGLAGAINEQFF
TGTGCCAGCATGGGACTAGCGGGAGCCATAAATGAGCAGTTCTTC
>NA|TRBV6-4|NA|TRBJ2-5
CASSDQKGWETQYF
TGTGCCAGCAGTGACCAAAAGGGCTGGGAGACCCAGTACTTC
>NA|TRBV18|NA|TRBJ1-4
CASSPRGEKLFF
TGTGCCAGCTCACCAAGGGGAGAAAAACTGTTTTTT
>NA|TRBV7-2|once|TRBJ1-5
CASSRKKPQHF
TGTGCCAGCAGCCGAAAGAAGCCCCAGCATTTT
>TRBD2|TRBV5-1|NA|TRBJ2-7
CASSLALGLAREQYF
TGCGCCAGCAGCTTGGCCCTAGGACTAGCGAGGGAGCAGTACTTC
>TRBD1|TRBV19|NA|TRBJ1-2
CASSIPGQGVRYGYTF
TGTGCCAGTAGTATACCGGGACAGGGCGTAAGATATGGCTACACCTTC
>NA|TRBV2|NA|TRBJ2-3
CASIGYRLTDTQYF
TGTGCCAGCATTGGGTACCGTCTCACAGATACGCAGTATTTT
>NA|TRBV20-1|NA|TRBJ2-1
CSASETEQFF
TGCAGTGCTAGCGAAACTGAGCAGTTCTTC
>NA|TRBV7-2|NA|TRBJ1-2
CASSSGPLYGYTF
TGTGCCAGCAGCTCGGGGCCGCTCTATGGCTACACCTTC
>NA|TRBV29-1|many|TRBJ2-1
CSVSGTHYNEQFF
TGCAGCGTTTCCGGGACACATTACAATGAGCAGTTCTTC
>NA|TRBV5-1|NA|TRBJ2-2
CASSLDSGGTGELFF
TGCGCCAGCAGCTTGGACAGCGGAGGGACCGGGGAGCTGTTTTTT
>TRBD2|TRBV29-1|NA|TRBJ2-5
CSVARLAGPGETQYF
TGCAGCGTCGCGAGACTAGCGGGGCCTGGCGAGACCCAGTACTTC
>NA|TRBV11-3|NA|TRBJ2-7
CASSLEVSGYEQYF
TGTGCCAGCAGCTTAGAGGTTAGCGGCTACGAGCAGTACTTC
>NA|TRBV28|NA|TRBJ2-3
CASSLQDTQYF
TGTGCCAGCAGTTTACAAGATACGCAGTATTTT
>NA|TRBV9|NA|TRBJ1-5
CASSPGADSNQPQHF
TGTGCCAGCAGCCCGGGGGCAGATAGCAATCAGCCCCAGCATTTT
>TRBD1|TRBV29-1|few|TRBJ1-3
CSVASAYRGSGNTIYF
TGCAGCGTTGCATCGGCCTACAGGGGCTCTGGAAACACCATATATTTT
>NA|TRBV6-1|NA|TRBJ1-4
CASSERDKILFF
TGTGCCAGCAGTGAGAGGGACAAGATCCTGTTTTTT
>NA|TRBV2|NA|TRBJ1-1
CSTAMNTEAFF
TGCTCGACGGCTATGAACACTGAAGCTTTCTTT
>NA|TRBV6-6|NA|TRBJ1-5
CASSRRTESYNQPQHF
TGTGCCAGCAGTCGACGGACGGAGTCCTATAATCAGCCCCAGCATTTT
>NA|TRBV11-2|NA|TRBJ1-2
CASSLDRYYGYTF
TGTGCCAGCAGCTTGGACAGATACTATGGCTACACCTTC
>NA|TRBV28|NA|TRBJ2-7
CASSPLTPSSYEQYF
TGTGCCAGCAGCCCCCTTACACCGAGCTCCTACGAGCAGTACTTC
>NA|TRBV10-3|NA|TRBJ2-1
CAISESGAYNEQFF
TGTGCCATCAGTGAGTCGGGTGCCTACAATGAGCAGTTCTTC
>TRBD1|TRBV19|NA|TRBJ1-6
CASNEQGANSPLHF
TGTGCCAGTAACGAACAGGGGGCGAATTCACCCCTCCACTTT
>NA|TRBV5-4|NA|TRBJ2-2
CASSPTPELGNTGELFF
TGTGCCAGCAGCCCCACCCCTGAGCTGGGAAACACCGGGGAGCTGTTTTTT
>TRBD2|TRBV5-1|once|TRBJ2-1
CASSLGTQRGYNEQFF
TGCGCCAGCAGCTTGGGAACCCAGCGGGGTTACAATGAGCAGTTCTTC
>NA|TRBV19|NA|TRBJ2-1
CASSPGTHYSEQFF
TGTGCCAGTAGTCCAGGGACACACTACAGTGAGCAGTTCTTC
>NA|TRBV30|NA|TRBJ2-3
CAWSVLEDTQYF
TGTGCCTGGAGTGTATTGGAGGATACGCAGTATTTT
>TRBD1|TRBV10-3|few|TRBJ1-1
CAISESMGQGTEAFF
TGTGCCATCAGTGAGTCGATGGGACAGGGGACTGAAGCTTTCTTT
>NA|TRBV19|NA|TRBJ1-5
CASRNRAGKGEPQHF
TGTGCCAGTAGAAATAGGGCGGGCAAAGGGGAGCCCCAGCATTTT
>NA|TRBV30|NA|TRBJ2-6
CAWSGDLSGANVLTF
TGTGCCTGGAGTGGCGACCTCTCTGGGGCCAACGTCCTGACTTTC
>NA|TRBV29-1|few|TRBJ2-3
CSADPRGEDTQYF
TGCAGCGCCGACCCCAGGGGCGAAGATACGCAGTATTTT
>NA|TRBV5-1|NA|TRBJ2-2
CASSLITGLTGELFF
TGCGCCAGCAGCTTGATAACCGGGCTCACCGGGGAGCTGTTTTTT
>NA|TRBV6-6|NA|TRBJ1-5
CASNPGGNQPQHF
TGTGCCAGCAATCCGGGGGGGAATCAGCCCCAGCATTTT
>NA|TRBV5-1|once|TRBJ1-1
CASSLSSQGEAFF
TGCGCCAGCAGCCTATCATCCCAGGGGGAAGCTTTCTTT
>TRBD1|TRBV2|few|TRBJ1-5
CASRGQADSNQPQHF
TGTGCCAGCCGAGGACAGGCTGATAGCAATCAGCCCCAGCATTTT
>NA|TRBV10-3|NA|TRBJ1-5
CAIGTGPDQPQHF
TGTGCCATCGGAACAGGGCCCGATCAGCCCCAGCATTTT
>NA|TRBV6-5|NA|TRBJ2-4
CASSYSDTNIQYF
TGTGCCAGCAGTTACTCGGACACTAACATTCAGTACTTC
>TRBD1|TRBV5-5|NA|TRBJ1-2
CASSLGLGTGDYGYTF
TGTGCCAGCAGCTTAGGATTGGGGACAGGGGATTACGGCTACACCTTC
>NA|TRBV9|NA|TRBJ2-7
CASSVEGLTYEQYF
TGTGCCAGCAGCGTAGAGGGACTGACCTACGAGCAGTACTTC
>TRBD1|TRBV15|few|TRBJ1-2
CATSRDRQGIRIYGYTF
TGTGCCACCAGCAGAGACCGACAGGGGATTCGGATCTATGGCTACACCTTC
>NA|TRBV6-5|NA|TRBJ2-2
CASSLRTLVTGELFF
TGTGCCAGCAGTCTCCGGACCTTGGTAACCGGGGAGCTGTTTTTT
>NA|TRBV5-1|NA|TRBJ2-7
CASRWGLSAYEQYF
TGCGCCAGCAGATGGGGTCTATCAGCTTACGAGCAGTACTTC
>NA|TRBV5-1|many|TRBJ2-3
CASSLGGVHTDTQYF
TGCGCCAGCAGCTTGGGTGGGGTCCACACAGATACGCAGTATTTT
>TRBD2|TRBV7-6|NA|TRBJ2-1
CASSVLAGPYNEQFF
TGTGCCAGCAGTGTACTAGCGGGACCCTACAATGAGCAGTTCTTC